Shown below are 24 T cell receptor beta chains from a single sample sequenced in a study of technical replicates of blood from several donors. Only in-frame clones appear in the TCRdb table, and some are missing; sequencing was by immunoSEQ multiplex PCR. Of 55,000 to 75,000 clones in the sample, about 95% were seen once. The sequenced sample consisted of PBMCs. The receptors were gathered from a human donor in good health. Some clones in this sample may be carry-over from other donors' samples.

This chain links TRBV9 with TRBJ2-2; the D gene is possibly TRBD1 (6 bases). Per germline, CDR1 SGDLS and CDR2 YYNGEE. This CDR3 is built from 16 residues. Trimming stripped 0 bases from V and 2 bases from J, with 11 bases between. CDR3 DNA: TGTGCCAGCAGCGTAGACAGGACAGCTAACACCGGGGAGCTGTTTTTT. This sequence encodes CASSVDRTANTGELFF.

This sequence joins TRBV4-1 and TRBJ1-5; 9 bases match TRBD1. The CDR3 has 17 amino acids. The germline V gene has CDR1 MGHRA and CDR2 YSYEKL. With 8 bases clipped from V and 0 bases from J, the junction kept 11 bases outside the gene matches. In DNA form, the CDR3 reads TGCGCCAGCCGGGCCGGGACAGGGAGTAATAGCAATCAGCCCCAGCATTTT. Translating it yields CASRAGTGSNSNQPQHF.

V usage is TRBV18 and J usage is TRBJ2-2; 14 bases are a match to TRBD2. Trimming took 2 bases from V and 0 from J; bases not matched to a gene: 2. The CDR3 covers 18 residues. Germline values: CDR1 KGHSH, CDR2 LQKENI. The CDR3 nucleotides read TGTGCCAGCTCACCAGGACTAGCGGGGGGCTCGAACACCGGGGAGCTGTTTTTT. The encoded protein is CASSPGLAGGSNTGELFF.

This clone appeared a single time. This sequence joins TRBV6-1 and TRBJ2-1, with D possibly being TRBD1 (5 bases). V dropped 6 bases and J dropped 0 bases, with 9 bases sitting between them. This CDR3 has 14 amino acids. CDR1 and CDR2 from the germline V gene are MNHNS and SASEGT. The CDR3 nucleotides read TGTGCCAGCAGACAGGATCCCTCCTACAATGAGCAGTTCTTC. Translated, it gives CASRQDPSYNEQFF.

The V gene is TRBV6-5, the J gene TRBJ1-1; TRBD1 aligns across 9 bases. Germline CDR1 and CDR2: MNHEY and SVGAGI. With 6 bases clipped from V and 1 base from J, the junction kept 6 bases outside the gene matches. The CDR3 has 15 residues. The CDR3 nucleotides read TGTGCCAGCAGAACAGGGGGCATCGAGAACACTGAAGCTTTCTTT. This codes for CASRTGGIENTEAFF.

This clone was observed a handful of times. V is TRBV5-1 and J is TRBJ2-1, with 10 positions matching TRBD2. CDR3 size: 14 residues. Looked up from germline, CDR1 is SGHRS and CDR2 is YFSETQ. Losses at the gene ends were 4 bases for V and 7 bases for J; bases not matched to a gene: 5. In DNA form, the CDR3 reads TGCGCCAGCAGCCCGACAGCGGGGGGGAATGAGCAGTTCTTC. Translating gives CASSPTAGGNEQFF.

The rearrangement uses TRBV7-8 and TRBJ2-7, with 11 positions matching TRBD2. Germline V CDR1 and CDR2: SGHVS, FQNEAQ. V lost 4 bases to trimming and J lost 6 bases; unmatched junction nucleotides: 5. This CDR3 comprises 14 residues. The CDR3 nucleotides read TGTGCCAGCAGCTATACTAGCGGGAGTTTCGAGCAGTACTTC. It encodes CASSYTSGSFEQYF.

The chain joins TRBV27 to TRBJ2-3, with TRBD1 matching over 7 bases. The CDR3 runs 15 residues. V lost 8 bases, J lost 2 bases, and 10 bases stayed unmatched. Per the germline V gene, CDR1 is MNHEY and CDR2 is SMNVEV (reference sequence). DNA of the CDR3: TGTGCCAGCGCCCTGGGACAGATCATCACAGATACGCAGTATTTT. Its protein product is CASALGQIITDTQYF.

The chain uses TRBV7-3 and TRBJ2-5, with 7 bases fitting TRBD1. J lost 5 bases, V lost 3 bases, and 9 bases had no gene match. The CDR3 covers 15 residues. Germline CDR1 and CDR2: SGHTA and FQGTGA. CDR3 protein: CASSLSGQVRETQYF. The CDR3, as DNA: TGTGCCAGCAGCTTGTCCGGACAGGTTCGGGAGACCCAGTACTTC. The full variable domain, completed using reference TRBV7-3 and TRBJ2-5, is GAGVSQTPSNKVTEKGKYVELRCDPISGHTALYWYRQSLGQGPEFLIYFQGTGAADDSGLPNDRFFAVRPEGSVSTLKIQRTERGDSAVYLCASSLSGQVRETQYFGPGTRLLVL.

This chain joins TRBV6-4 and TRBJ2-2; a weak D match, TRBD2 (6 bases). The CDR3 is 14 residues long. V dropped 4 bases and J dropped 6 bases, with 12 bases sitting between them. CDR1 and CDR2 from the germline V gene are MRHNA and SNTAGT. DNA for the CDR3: TGTGCCAGCAGTGTGGAGTTAGCGGCCGGGGAGCTGTTTTTT. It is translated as CASSVELAAGELFF.

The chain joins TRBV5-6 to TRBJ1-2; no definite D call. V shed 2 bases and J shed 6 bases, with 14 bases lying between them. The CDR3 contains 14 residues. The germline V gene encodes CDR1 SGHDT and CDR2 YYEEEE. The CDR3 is CASSLPGGIDGYTF. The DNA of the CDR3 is TGTGCCAGCAGCTTACCGGGAGGGATAGATGGCTACACCTTC.

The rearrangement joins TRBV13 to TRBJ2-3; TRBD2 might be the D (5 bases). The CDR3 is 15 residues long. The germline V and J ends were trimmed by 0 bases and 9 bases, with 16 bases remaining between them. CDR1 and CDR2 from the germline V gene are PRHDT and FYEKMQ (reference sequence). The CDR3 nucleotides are TGTGCCAGCAGCTTAGGCCTGGCCGGGGATGGGACGCAGTATTTT. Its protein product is CASSLGLAGDGTQYF. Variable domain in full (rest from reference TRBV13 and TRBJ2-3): AAGVIQSPRHLIKEKRETATLKCYPIPRHDTVYWYQQGPGQDPQFLISFYEKMQSDKGSIPDRFSAQQFSDYHSELNMSSLELGDSALYFCASSLGLAGDGTQYFGPGTRLTVL.

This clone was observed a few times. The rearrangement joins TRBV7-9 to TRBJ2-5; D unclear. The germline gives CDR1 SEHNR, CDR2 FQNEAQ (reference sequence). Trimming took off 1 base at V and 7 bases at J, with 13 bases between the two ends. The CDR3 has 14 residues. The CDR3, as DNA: TGTGCCAGCAGCTTAGGGCAGAGTCCAGGGACCCAGTACTTC. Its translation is CASSLGQSPGTQYF. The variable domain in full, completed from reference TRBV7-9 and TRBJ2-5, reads DTGVSQNPRHKITKRGQNVTFRCDPISEHNRLYWYRQTLGQGPEFLTYFQNEAQLEKSRLLSDRFSAERPKGSFSTLEIQRTEQGDSAMYLCASSLGQSPGTQYFGPGTRLLVL.

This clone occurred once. The CDR3 here is CASTDRGTGNEQFF. The DNA for the CDR3 is TGTGCCTCAACCGACAGGGGGACGGGCAATGAGCAGTTCTTC. This chain uses TRBV10-3 with TRBJ2-1; 9 positions match TRBD1. This CDR3 contains 14 residues. Germline CDR1 reads ENHRY; CDR2 reads SYGVKD. J was trimmed by 6 bases and V by 11 bases; bases with no gene match: 11.

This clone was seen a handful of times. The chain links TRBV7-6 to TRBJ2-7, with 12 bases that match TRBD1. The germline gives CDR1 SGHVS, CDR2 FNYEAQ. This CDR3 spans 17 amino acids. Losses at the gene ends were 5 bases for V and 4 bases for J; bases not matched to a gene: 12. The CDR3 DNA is TGTGCCAGCAGCCCGGGGACAGGGGGCTTGCTGATGTACGAGCAGTACTTC. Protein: CASSPGTGGLLMYEQYF.

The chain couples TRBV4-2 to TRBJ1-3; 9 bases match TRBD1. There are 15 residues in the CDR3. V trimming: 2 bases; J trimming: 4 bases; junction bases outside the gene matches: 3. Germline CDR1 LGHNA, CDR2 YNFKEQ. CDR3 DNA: TGTGCCAGCAGCCAAAACAGGGGGCTCGGAAACACCATATATTTT. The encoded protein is CASSQNRGLGNTIYF.

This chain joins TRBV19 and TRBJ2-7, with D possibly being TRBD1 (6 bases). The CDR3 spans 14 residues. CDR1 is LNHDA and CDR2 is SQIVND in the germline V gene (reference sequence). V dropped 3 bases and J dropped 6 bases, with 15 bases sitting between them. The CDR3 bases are TGTGCCAGTAGTATTTACGGGACACCATCCGAGCAGTACTTC. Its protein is CASSIYGTPSEQYF.

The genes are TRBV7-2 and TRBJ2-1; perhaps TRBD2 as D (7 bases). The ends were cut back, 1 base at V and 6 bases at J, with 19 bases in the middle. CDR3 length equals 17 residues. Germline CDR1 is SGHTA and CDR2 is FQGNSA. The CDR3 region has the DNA TGTGCCAGCAGCTTAGTTTTTTCGGGGGGCCGGGGCAATGAGCAGTTCTTC. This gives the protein CASSLVFSGGRGNEQFF.

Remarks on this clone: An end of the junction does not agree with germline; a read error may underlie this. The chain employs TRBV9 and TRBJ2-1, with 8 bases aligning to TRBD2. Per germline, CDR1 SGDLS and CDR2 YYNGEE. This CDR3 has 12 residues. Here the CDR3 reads CASSVDAGGPVF. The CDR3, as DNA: TGTGCCAGCAGCGTAGATGCGGGGGGCCCAGTCTTC.

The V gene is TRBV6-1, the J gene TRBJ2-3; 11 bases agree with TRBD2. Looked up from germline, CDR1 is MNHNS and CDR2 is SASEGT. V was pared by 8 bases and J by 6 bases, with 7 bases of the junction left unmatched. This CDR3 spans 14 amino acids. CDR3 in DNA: TGTGCCAGCTTTAGCGGGGGGGCCGGCGATACGCAGTATTTT. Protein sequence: CASFSGGAGDTQYF.

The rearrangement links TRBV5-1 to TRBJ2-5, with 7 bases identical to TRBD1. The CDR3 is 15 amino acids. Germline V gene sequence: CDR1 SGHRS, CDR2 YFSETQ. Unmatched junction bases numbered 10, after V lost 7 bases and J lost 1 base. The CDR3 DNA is TGCGCCAGCCGAATCTTAGGACAGGTCCAAGAGACCCAGTACTTC. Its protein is CASRILGQVQETQYF.

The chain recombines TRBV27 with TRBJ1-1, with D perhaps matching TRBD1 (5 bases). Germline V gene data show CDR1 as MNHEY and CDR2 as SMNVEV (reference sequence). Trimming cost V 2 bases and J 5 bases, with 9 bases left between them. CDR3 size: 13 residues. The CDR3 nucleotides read TGTGCCAGCAGTTTAGCCGGGGGAACTGAAGCTTTCTTT. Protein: CASSLAGGTEAFF.

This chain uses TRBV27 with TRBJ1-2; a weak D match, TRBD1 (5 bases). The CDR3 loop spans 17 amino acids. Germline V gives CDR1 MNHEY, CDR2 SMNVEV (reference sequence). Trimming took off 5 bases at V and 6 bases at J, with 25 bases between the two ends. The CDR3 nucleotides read TGTGCCAGCAGTCCGGGGTGGGGACTCCTAGGGTTCAATGGCTACACCTTC. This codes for CASSPGWGLLGFNGYTF.

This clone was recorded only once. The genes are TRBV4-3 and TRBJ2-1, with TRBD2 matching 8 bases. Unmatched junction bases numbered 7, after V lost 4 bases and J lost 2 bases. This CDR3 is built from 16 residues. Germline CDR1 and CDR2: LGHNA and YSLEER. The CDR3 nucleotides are TGCGCCAGCAGCCGATCGGGAGCGGGAGCCTACAATGAGCAGTTCTTC. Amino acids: CASSRSGAGAYNEQFF.